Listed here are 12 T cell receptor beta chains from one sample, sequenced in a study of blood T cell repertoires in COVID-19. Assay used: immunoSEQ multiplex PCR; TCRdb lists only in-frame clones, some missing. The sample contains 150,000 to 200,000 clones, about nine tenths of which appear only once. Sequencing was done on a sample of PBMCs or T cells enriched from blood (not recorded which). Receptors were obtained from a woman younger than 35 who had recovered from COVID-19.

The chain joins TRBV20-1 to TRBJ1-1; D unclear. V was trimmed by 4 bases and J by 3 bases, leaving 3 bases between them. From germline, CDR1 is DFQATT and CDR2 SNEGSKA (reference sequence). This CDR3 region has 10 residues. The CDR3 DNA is TGCAGTGCTACATACACTGAAGCTTTCTTT. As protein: CSATYTEAFF.

CDR3 in amino acids: CASSFAGLGLAGSGANVLTF. The DNA for the CDR3 is TGTGCCAGCAGTTTCGCCGGCCTTGGACTAGCCGGCTCTGGGGCCAACGTCCTGACTTTC. This sequence joins TRBV27 and TRBJ2-6; 8 nucleotides line up with TRBD2. CDR1 MNHEY and CDR2 SMNVEV come from the germline V gene (reference sequence). Trimming at V came to 3 bases and at J to 0 bases, leaving 13 bases not matched to a gene. CDR3 size: 20 residues.

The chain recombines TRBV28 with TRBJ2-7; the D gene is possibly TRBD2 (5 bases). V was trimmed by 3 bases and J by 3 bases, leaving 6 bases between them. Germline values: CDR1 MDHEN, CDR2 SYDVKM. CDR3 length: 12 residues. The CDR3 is CASSFGDYEQYF. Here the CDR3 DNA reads TGTGCCAGCAGTTTCGGGGACTACGAGCAGTACTTC. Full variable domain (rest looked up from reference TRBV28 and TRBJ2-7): DVKVTQSSRYLVKRTGEKVFLECVQDMDHENMFWYRQDPGLGLRLIYFSYDVKMKEKGDIPEGYSVSREKKERFSLILESASTNQTSMYLCASSFGDYEQYFGPGTRLTVT.

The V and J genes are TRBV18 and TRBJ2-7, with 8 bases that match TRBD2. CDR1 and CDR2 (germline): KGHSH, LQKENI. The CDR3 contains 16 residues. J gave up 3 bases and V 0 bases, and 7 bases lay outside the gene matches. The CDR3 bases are TGTGCCAGCTCACCACCGGGCGGGAGGAACTTCTACGAGCAGTACTTC. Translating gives CASSPPGGRNFYEQYF.

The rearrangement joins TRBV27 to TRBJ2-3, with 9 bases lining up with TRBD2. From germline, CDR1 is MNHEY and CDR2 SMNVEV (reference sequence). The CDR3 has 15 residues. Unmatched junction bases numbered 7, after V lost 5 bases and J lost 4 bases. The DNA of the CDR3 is TGTGCCAGCAGTCCATTAGCGGGAGAACCAGATACGCAGTATTTT. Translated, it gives CASSPLAGEPDTQYF.

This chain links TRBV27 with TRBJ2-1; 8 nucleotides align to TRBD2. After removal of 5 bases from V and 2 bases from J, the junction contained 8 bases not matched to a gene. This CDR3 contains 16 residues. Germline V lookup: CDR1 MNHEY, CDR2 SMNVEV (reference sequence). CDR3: CASSPRVAGPYNEQFF. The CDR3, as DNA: TGTGCCAGCAGTCCCCGGGTAGCGGGACCCTACAATGAGCAGTTCTTC.

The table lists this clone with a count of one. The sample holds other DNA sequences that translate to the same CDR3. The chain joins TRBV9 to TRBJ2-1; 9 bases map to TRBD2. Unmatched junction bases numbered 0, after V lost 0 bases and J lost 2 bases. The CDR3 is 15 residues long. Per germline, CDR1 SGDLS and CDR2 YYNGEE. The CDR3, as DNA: TGTGCCAGCAGCGTAGTAGCGGGAGCCTACAATGAGCAGTTCTTC. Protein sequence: CASSVVAGAYNEQFF.

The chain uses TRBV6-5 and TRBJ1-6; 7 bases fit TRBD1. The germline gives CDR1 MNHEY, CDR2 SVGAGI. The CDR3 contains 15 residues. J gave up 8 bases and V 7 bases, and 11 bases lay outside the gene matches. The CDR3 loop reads CASTPGDSVYSPLHF. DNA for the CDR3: TGTGCCAGCACACCGGGGGACAGTGTCTATTCACCCCTCCACTTT.

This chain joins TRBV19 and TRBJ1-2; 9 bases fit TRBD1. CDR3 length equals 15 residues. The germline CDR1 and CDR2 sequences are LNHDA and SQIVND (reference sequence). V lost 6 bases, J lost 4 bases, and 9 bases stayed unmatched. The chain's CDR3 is CASSHRTGEPYGYTF. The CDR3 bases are TGTGCCAGTAGCCATAGGACAGGGGAACCCTATGGCTACACCTTC.

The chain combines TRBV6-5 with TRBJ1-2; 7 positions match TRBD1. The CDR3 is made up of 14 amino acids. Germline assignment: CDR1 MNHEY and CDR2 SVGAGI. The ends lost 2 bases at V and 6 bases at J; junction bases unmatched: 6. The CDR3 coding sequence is TGTGCCAGCAGTTACCTGGACAGGACAAATGGCTACACCTTC. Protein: CASSYLDRTNGYTF.

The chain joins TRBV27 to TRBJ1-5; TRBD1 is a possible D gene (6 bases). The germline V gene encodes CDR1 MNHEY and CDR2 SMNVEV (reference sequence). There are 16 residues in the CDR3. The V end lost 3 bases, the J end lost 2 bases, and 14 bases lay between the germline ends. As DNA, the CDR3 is TGTGCCAGCAGTTTGGTCGGGGGGCTAGGCAATCAGCCCCAGCATTTT. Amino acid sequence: CASSLVGGLGNQPQHF.

DNA of the CDR3: TGCAGCGTTGAAGGGGGACTAGCGGGAGCGCTTAATAGGAATGAGCAGTTCTTC. This gives the protein CSVEGGLAGALNRNEQFF. The chain combines TRBV29-1 with TRBJ2-1, with 14 bases fitting TRBD2. Germline CDR1 reads SQVTM; CDR2 reads ANQGSEA. This CDR3 comprises 18 residues. Unmatched junction bases numbered 12, after V lost 1 base and J lost 7 bases.